The sequence of this T cell receptor beta chain was determined in a study of T cell responses to AZD1222 COVID-19 vaccine listed by TCRdb under 2021. The study in broad terms: A total of 230 to 250 trial participants underwent TCR sequencing, of whom around 210 had received two doses of AZD1222 and 26 had received two doses of the MenACWY control vaccine. Trial participants were enrolled by age into subgroups of 18-55, 56-69 and 70-plus years, and around 140, 26 and 57 TCR-sequenced participants, respectively, were included in these subgroups.

The trim is 2 bases for V and 4 bases for J, with a gap of 14 bases between the germline ends. Based on the germline V gene (reference sequence), the CDR1 and CDR2 sequences are MNHEY and SMNVEV. Including cysteine and phenylalanine, the CDR3 has 15 amino acids. Of all the DNA, just the CDR3 is kept, 45 bases in frame from base 1. The CDR3 regions of human TCRbeta chains were subjected to immunosequencing. On the authors' methods: Repertoire TCRs were checked for matches against a reference library of SARS-CoV-2-specific TCRs that had been generated using the MIRA antigen-specificity platform. Breadth was defined as the fraction of unique TCRs that were SARS-CoV-2-associated, and depth was defined as the fraction of total T cells that were SARS-CoV-2-associated. Each spike-specific TCR was assigned to its reactive spike region and to a CD4 or CD8 class using the MIRA data. Log10-transformed breadth and depth values were compared by one-way ANOVA with Sidak's multiple comparisons tests. In its TCRdb copy, this immuneACCESS table keeps in-frame sequences only and misses some clones. Where compared with another copy, unresolved V genes explain less than half of these, and the others have no known cause. The V and J calls and clone size come from that table; D and trimming were worked out from the DNA. The table for this sample lists roughly 98,000 clones; 88% of them were counted only once. About a sixth of the sample is held by the ten biggest clonotypes.

This clone occurred a few times. The antigen this receptor binds is unknown. Per-base quality was not reported, and no clone a single base away is much larger than it. The sample's time point, from its label and the paper: about 28 days (+/-7) after the second vaccine dose. AZD1222 recipients given second doses at about 4 weeks or at about 12 weeks were pooled, since spike-specific TCR depth and breadth were not found to differ between the two schedules. Vaccinee samples came from UK trials COV001 and COV002, including a single-blind randomized controlled phase 2/3 trial of AZD1222 (ChAdOx1 nCoV-19) in healthy adults. Trial participant PBMC samples were collected at day 0 and day 28 after the second dose for TCRbeta chain sequencing. Summary of the overall study and its limitations: In the small 56-69-year group, the increase in depth fell short of significance, most likely because of low power. A significant rise in spike-specific TCR breadth and depth was observed after two AZD1222 doses relative to day 0 and relative to MenACWY recipients. Because no samples from the day 14 peak response were available, repertoires could be characterized only after the peak T cell response. CD4 TCRs associated with the vaccine covered the entire spike protein, and the dominant responses were in regions 160-218 and 743-854. Only five or six AZD1222 recipients were SARS-CoV-2 seropositive at baseline, limiting conclusions about previously exposed vaccinees. Epitopes outside the regions mutated in the B.1.351 and B.1.1.7 variants were reportedly recognized by nearly half of the unique spike-specific TCRs. Most participants were white British and females outnumbered males, and the authors suggested that clonal diversity may have been underestimated.

This TCR was recovered from an adult who received the AZD1222 COVID-19 vaccine. The sequencing here drew on peripheral blood, taken 28 days after the second AZD1222 dose. Recombination connected TRBV27 to TRBJ1-1, with an unclear D gene assignment. The CDR3 region reads CASSLAGTWSTEAFF. The DNA sequence follows: TGTGCCAGCAGTTTAGCGGGAACCTGGAGCACTGAAGCTTTCTTT.